One and the same sample provided the 30 T cell receptor beta chains below, sequenced in a study of blood T cell repertoires in COVID-19. Libraries were prepared by immunoSEQ multiplex PCR; TCRdb keeps only in-frame clonotypes and omits some of them. In the table there are around 260,000 clones, 80% to 90% of which are singletons. The sample comprised peripheral blood. The receptors here all came from a woman in her 70s with COVID-19, enrolled during active disease.

This clone was detected a few times. This rearrangement joins TRBV11-2 to TRBJ2-7, with TRBD2 matching 9 bases. Germline V gene data show CDR1 as SGHAT and CDR2 as FQNNGV. J was trimmed by 7 bases and V by 4 bases; bases with no gene match: 11. This CDR3 comprises 15 residues. DNA for the CDR3: TGTGCCAGCAGCTCCCAGCCTAGCGGGATCAGGGAGCAGTACTTC. It translates to CASSSQPSGIREQYF.

The chain joins TRBV4-1 to TRBJ2-6, with D perhaps matching TRBD1 (6 bases). The CDR3 extends over 16 amino acids. Deletions cut 3 bases from V and 0 bases from J, with 9 bases between. Germline values: CDR1 MGHRA, CDR2 YSYEKL. CDR3 sequence (DNA): TGCGCCAGCAGCCACGGGGACAACTCTGGGGCCAACGTCCTGACTTTC. Protein sequence: CASSHGDNSGANVLTF.

This clone was found once. This chain uses TRBV28 with TRBJ2-7, with 11 nucleotides matching TRBD1. The V segment lost 7 bases and the J segment 7 bases; nucleotides outside the gene matches: 9. The germline CDR1 and CDR2 sequences are MDHEN and SYDVKM. This CDR3 spans 14 amino acids. CDR3 DNA sequence: TGTGCCAGCATTCCGGGACAGGGGGTAGGTGAGCAGTACTTC. It is translated as CASIPGQGVGEQYF.

The chain couples TRBV28 to TRBJ2-5; 11 bases line up with TRBD1. V was clipped by 8 bases and J by 3 bases; unmatched bases: 2. CDR1 and CDR2 from the germline V gene are MDHEN and SYDVKM. The CDR3 is made up of 13 amino acids. The CDR3 sequence: CASGTGGEETQYF. The CDR3 coding sequence is TGTGCCAGCGGGACAGGGGGAGAAGAGACCCAGTACTTC.

This chain links TRBV7-9 with TRBJ1-1; possible D gene TRBD1, 5 bases. Germline CDR1 reads SEHNR; CDR2 reads FQNEAQ (reference sequence). Trimming stripped 2 bases from V and 4 bases from J, with 11 bases between. The CDR3 spans 14 residues. The DNA for the CDR3 is TGTGCCAGCAGCTTATGGGGCCAGGGCACTGAAGCTTTCTTT. It yields the protein CASSLWGQGTEAFF.

The J gene is TRBJ2-2, the V gene TRBV27; 8 nucleotides line up with TRBD1. CDR3 length: 15 residues. Looked up from germline, CDR1 is MNHEY and CDR2 is SMNVEV (reference sequence). Unmatched junction bases numbered 4, after V lost 1 base and J lost 6 bases. The CDR3 nucleotides are TGTGCCAGCAGTTTATTGGACAGGGATCCCGGGGAGCTGTTTTTT. Protein sequence: CASSLLDRDPGELFF.

The V gene is TRBV24-1, the J gene TRBJ1-1; a possible D gene is TRBD1 (6 bases). The CDR3 is made up of 15 amino acids. V lost 4 bases to trimming and J lost 6 bases, with 17 bases between them. Germline-derived CDR1 and CDR2 are KGHDR and SFDVKD. CDR3 sequence: CATSEGTGITPEAFF. The DNA for the CDR3 is TGTGCCACCAGTGAGGGAACAGGGATCACACCTGAAGCTTTCTTT.

The chain uses TRBV27 and TRBJ1-1, with a possible D match to TRBD1 (5 bases). The CDR3 spans 15 residues. V lost 6 bases and J 0 bases, leaving 14 bases between the germline ends. Germline V lookup: CDR1 MNHEY, CDR2 SMNVEV (reference sequence). The CDR3, as DNA: TGTGCCAGCAGCCCTTGGGGGGATATGAACACTGAAGCTTTCTTT. Translating it yields CASSPWGDMNTEAFF.

V usage is TRBV15 and J usage is TRBJ1-1; D remains unclear. V was cut by 0 bases and J by 3 bases, with 11 bases left in between. This CDR3 contains 15 residues. The germline V gene encodes CDR1 LNHNV and CDR2 YYDKDF (reference sequence). CDR3: CATSRDRGADTEAFF. Written as DNA, the CDR3 is TGTGCCACCAGCAGAGACCGGGGAGCCGACACTGAAGCTTTCTTT.

V and J are TRBV24-1 and TRBJ2-3; the match to TRBD2 covers 9 bases. J was trimmed by 4 bases and V by 2 bases; bases with no gene match: 12. The CDR3 spans 18 residues. Germline V gene data show CDR1 as KGHDR and CDR2 as SFDVKD. The CDR3 bases are TGTGCCACCAGTGATTCATCTAGCGGGATCTTATCGGCAGATACGCAGTATTTT. The encoded protein is CATSDSSSGILSADTQYF.

The chain combines TRBV28 with TRBJ1-3; D gene uncertain. The V gene's germline CDR1 is MDHEN and CDR2 SYDVKM. The CDR3 has 12 amino acids. The V and J ends lost 8 bases and 0 bases respectively, with 5 bases between them. Here the CDR3 reads CASLNSGNTIYF. In DNA, the CDR3 is TGTGCCAGCCTAAACTCTGGAAACACCATATATTTT.

The chain couples TRBV6-5 to TRBJ1-2; 7 bases align to TRBD1. V was clipped by 5 bases and J by 8 bases; unmatched bases: 8. Germline CDR1 is MNHEY and CDR2 is SVGAGI. The CDR3 has 13 amino acids. The CDR3 sequence: CASSLDGTAGYTF. DNA for the CDR3: TGTGCCAGCAGTCTTGACGGGACAGCGGGCTACACCTTC.

J is TRBJ2-7 and V is TRBV30; D ambiguous. Per the germline V gene, CDR1 is GTSNPN and CDR2 is SVGIG (reference sequence). The CDR3 is made up of 13 amino acids. Trimming took 1 base from V and 0 from J, leaving 7 bases between them. The CDR3 region has the DNA TGTGCCTGGAGTGAACGCTACTCCTACGAGCAGTACTTC. Protein sequence: CAWSERYSYEQYF.

CDR3 sequence: CASSQDYWAYGYTF. The CDR3 nucleotides read TGCGCCAGCAGCCAAGATTATTGGGCATATGGCTACACCTTC. The J gene is TRBJ1-2, the V gene TRBV4-3; unclear D gene. The germline CDR1 and CDR2 sequences are LGHNA and YSLEER. This CDR3 contains 14 residues. V gave up 0 bases and J gave up 5 bases, with 10 bases separating them.

This clone was counted a single time. The chain couples TRBV18 to TRBJ1-4; D remains unclear. There are 15 residues in the CDR3. Trimming left V 2 bases short and J 4 bases short, with 11 bases between. Germline CDR1 is KGHSH and CDR2 is LQKENI. CDR3 sequence: CASSPSDSDNEKLFF. In DNA, the CDR3 is TGTGCCAGCTCACCAAGTGACTCAGATAATGAAAAACTGTTTTTT.

This chain uses TRBV24-1 with TRBJ2-3; 9 bases map to TRBD2. The length of the CDR3 is 16 residues. Trimming at V came to 12 bases and at J to 3 bases, leaving 15 bases not matched to a gene. Germline CDR1 and CDR2: KGHDR and SFDVKD. CDR3 nucleotide sequence: TGTGCCGCAAGCTCTAGCGGGACCCCCGAGACAGATACGCAGTATTTT. It is translated as CAASSSGTPETDTQYF.

This chain connects TRBV7-9 to TRBJ2-5; weak D call: TRBD1 (6 bases). Trimming removed 5 bases at V and 2 bases at J, with 12 bases between. Germline-derived CDR1 and CDR2 are SEHNR and FQNEAQ (reference sequence). The CDR3 contains 14 residues. CDR3 DNA: TGTGCCAGCAGCCCCATACAGGGACAAGAGACCCAGTACTTC. Amino acid sequence: CASSPIQGQETQYF.

The rearrangement links TRBV5-1 to TRBJ1-4; tentatively, D is TRBD1 (6 bases). CDR3 length: 14 residues. CDR1 and CDR2 (germline): SGHRS, YFSETQ. Trimming took 4 bases from V and 8 from J, leaving 15 bases between them. Here the CDR3 DNA reads TGCGCCAGCAGCATGGACAGCAGTAGAGAAAAACTGTTTTTT. Protein product: CASSMDSSREKLFF.

CDR3 nucleotide sequence: TGTGCCAGCAGCTTAGGAGGACAGGGGGTTTATTATGGCTACACCTTC. Translating it yields CASSLGGQGVYYGYTF. The rearrangement uses TRBV7-2 and TRBJ1-2, with 10 bases fitting TRBD1. The ends lost 1 base at V and 5 bases at J; junction bases unmatched: 7. The CDR3 contains 16 residues. Germline V gene sequence: CDR1 SGHTA, CDR2 FQGNSA.

The rearrangement uses TRBV19 and TRBJ2-1; 12 bases match TRBD2. Trimming at V came to 0 bases and at J to 4 bases, leaving 4 bases not matched to a gene. The germline V gene encodes CDR1 LNHDA and CDR2 SQIVND (reference sequence). The CDR3 is 17 residues long. The CDR3: CASSIDLAGGPYNEQFF. The CDR3, as DNA: TGTGCCAGTAGTATAGATCTAGCGGGAGGGCCGTACAATGAGCAGTTCTTC.

This clone was seen once. V and J are TRBV5-1 and TRBJ1-1; 7 positions agree with TRBD1. V shed 4 bases and J 0 bases; nucleotides not matched to a gene: 3. Germline V lookup: CDR1 SGHRS, CDR2 YFSETQ. The CDR3 extends over 14 amino acids. The DNA of the CDR3 is TGCGCCAGCAGCCCGGGACAGATGAACACTGAAGCTTTCTTT. Its protein product is CASSPGQMNTEAFF.

The chain employs TRBV3-1 (or the pseudogene TRBV3-2) and TRBJ1-2; unclear D gene. Trimming left V 1 base short and J 0 bases short, with 12 bases between. Per germline, CDR1 LGHDT and CDR2 YNNKEL (reference sequence). This CDR3 comprises 16 residues. The CDR3 sequence: CASSQGDTGTNYGYTF. In DNA, the CDR3 is TGTGCCAGCAGCCAAGGCGATACGGGAACTAACTATGGCTACACCTTC.

V gene TRBV4-1 combines with J gene TRBJ1-2; 7 bases fit TRBD1. Germline V lookup: CDR1 MGHRA, CDR2 YSYEKL. This CDR3 spans 15 amino acids. The V segment lost 1 base and the J segment 1 base; nucleotides outside the gene matches: 3. The DNA of the CDR3 is TGCGCCAGCAGCCAAGGACAGGGAGTTAACTATGGCTACACCTTC. Protein sequence: CASSQGQGVNYGYTF.

Comments on this clone: Additional DNA sequences in this sample encode the identical CDR3. The CDR3 coding sequence is TGTGCCAGCACCAGGGGGTATAATCAGCCCCAGCATTTT. This translates into CASTRGYNQPQHF. The chain uses TRBV6-5 and TRBJ1-5; 7 bases match TRBD1. The germline CDR1 and CDR2 sequences are MNHEY and SVGAGI. CDR3 length: 13 amino acids. V lost 7 bases and J lost 4; bases outside the gene matches: 4.

J is TRBJ2-3 and V is TRBV9, with TRBD2 identical over 7 bases. Germline values: CDR1 SGDLS, CDR2 YYNGEE. Trimming at V came to 4 bases and at J to 4 bases, leaving 9 bases not matched to a gene. This CDR3 has 15 residues. The CDR3 protein is CASSPTGRPADTQYF. CDR3 bases: TGTGCCAGCAGCCCAACCGGGAGGCCGGCAGATACGCAGTATTTT.

The chain employs TRBV19 and TRBJ1-5, with TRBD1 matching 8 bases. Germline V gene data show CDR1 as LNHDA and CDR2 as SQIVND (reference sequence). With 5 bases clipped from V and 9 bases from J, the junction kept 12 bases outside the gene matches. The CDR3 extends over 15 amino acids. In DNA, the CDR3 is TGTGCCAGTAGTCAGGGACAGGTGATAAGATTGCCCCAGCATTTT. Protein: CASSQGQVIRLPQHF. Looking up the rest from reference TRBV19 and TRBJ1-5 gives the full variable domain: DGGITQSPKYLFRKEGQNVTLSCEQNLNHDAMYWYRQDPGQGLRLIYYSQIVNDFQKGDIAEGYSVSREKKESFPLTVTSAQKNPTAFYLCASSQGQVIRLPQHFGDGTRLSIL.

The chain combines TRBV14 with TRBJ1-2; 9 nucleotides line up with TRBD1. Per the germline V gene, CDR1 is SGHDN and CDR2 is FVKESK. This CDR3 comprises 16 residues. The J segment lost 5 bases and the V segment lost 0 bases, leaving 7 bases of the junction unmatched. CDR3 in amino acids: CASSQEQGQGEYGYTF. The CDR3 DNA follows: TGTGCCAGCAGCCAAGAACAGGGACAGGGTGAGTATGGCTACACCTTC.

The V gene is TRBV29-1, the J gene TRBJ2-1; no firm D call. Germline values: CDR1 SQVTM, CDR2 ANQGSEA. The CDR3 covers 12 residues. The V end lost 3 bases, the J end lost 8 bases, and 11 bases lay between the germline ends. The CDR3 reads CSVDRTVDEQFF. The DNA for the CDR3 is TGCAGCGTTGATAGAACGGTGGATGAGCAGTTCTTC.

V gene TRBV6-5 combines with J gene TRBJ1-4, with unresolved D. The V gene lost 10 bases and the J gene lost 7 bases, with 16 bases spanning the gap. Germline V gene sequence: CDR1 MNHEY, CDR2 SVGAGI. CDR3 length: 13 amino acids. The CDR3: CATISVEGEKLFF. The CDR3 bases are TGTGCCACCATCTCCGTCGAGGGTGAAAAACTGTTTTTT.

The J gene is TRBJ2-1, the V gene TRBV19, with D perhaps TRBD2 (5 bases). Germline assignment: CDR1 LNHDA and CDR2 SQIVND (reference sequence). The germline V and J ends were trimmed by 5 bases and 10 bases, with 21 bases remaining between them. CDR3 size: 15 residues. The CDR3 reads CASSFLRVTSGEQFF. The CDR3 coding sequence is TGTGCCAGTAGTTTCCTAAGGGTGACGAGCGGCGAGCAGTTCTTC.